These 5 T cell receptor beta chains originate from one sample sequenced in a study of CD4 T cells in relation to SARS-CoV-2 and coronaviruses. The repertoire was sequenced with immunoSEQ multiplex PCR; TCRdb's copy has only in-frame clones and lacks some. The table includes 9,500 to 12,000 clones, 70% to 85% detected once. These receptors have no known antigen. The unexposed donors gave CD4+ T cells in about 2011-2019, prior to COVID-19. The cells were cultured for 10 days before CD4+ T cells were isolated. Sequenced material: CD4+ T cells from PBMCs, cultured in vitro. The receptors were gathered from a human donor in good health.

V usage is TRBV30 and J usage is TRBJ1-4; D is unclear. Deletions cut 3 bases from V and 7 bases from J, with 6 bases between. CDR1 and CDR2 from the germline V gene are GTSNPN and SVGIG (reference sequence). This CDR3 is 11 amino acids long. CDR3 amino acids: CAWSMREKLFF. As DNA, the CDR3 is TGTGCCTGGAGCATGCGTGAAAAACTGTTTTTT.

J is TRBJ2-7 and V is TRBV19; possible D gene TRBD2, 6 bases. The CDR3 contains 14 residues. Trimming took 2 bases from V and 2 from J, leaving 10 bases between them. The germline CDR1 and CDR2 sequences are LNHDA and SQIVND (reference sequence). DNA for the CDR3: TGTGCCAGTAGTATACCCGGGAGCACCTACGAGCAGTACTTC. Translating gives CASSIPGSTYEQYF.

The rearrangement joins TRBV7-2 to TRBJ2-7; D perhaps matches TRBD2 (5 bases). The CDR3 covers 15 residues. Trimming stripped 1 base from V and 3 bases from J, with 13 bases between. The germline V gene has CDR1 SGHTA and CDR2 FQGNSA. The CDR3 is CASSLDSSLVYEQYF. The CDR3 DNA reads as TGTGCCAGCAGCTTAGACTCTAGCTTGGTCTACGAGCAGTACTTC.

V is TRBV5-1 and J is TRBJ2-1, with D possibly TRBD2 on 6 matching bases. The V gene lost 1 base and the J gene lost 11 bases, with 25 bases spanning the gap. There are 17 residues in the CDR3. CDR1 is SGHRS, CDR2 YFSETQ, per germline. CDR3 sequence: CASSLSPGTQPGEKQFF. Written as DNA, the CDR3 is TGCGCCAGCAGCTTGAGCCCCGGAACACAACCGGGGGAAAAGCAGTTCTTC. Drawing the rest from reference TRBV5-1 and TRBJ2-1, the complete variable domain is KAGVTQTPRYLIKTRGQQVTLSCSPISGHRSVSWYQQTPGQGLQFLFEYFSETQRNKGNFPGRFSGRQFSNSRSEMNVSTLELGDSALYLCASSLSPGTQPGEKQFFGPGTRLTVL.

The chain has TRBV2 and TRBJ1-5; D not certain. Trimming took 8 bases from V and 0 from J, leaving 8 bases between them. Per germline, CDR1 SNHLY and CDR2 FYNNEI. The CDR3 is 13 residues long. Here the CDR3 reads CASQLDSNQPQHF. Here the CDR3 DNA reads TGTGCCAGCCAGCTCGATAGCAATCAGCCCCAGCATTTT.